The 32 T cell receptor beta chains in this list originate from one sample, sequenced in a study of identical twins. TCRdb re-derived calls from the 5' RACE reads in MiXCR, one entry per CDR3 protein. The repertoire includes around 290,000 distinct CDR3 sequences, 7.5% to 9.5% of them detected once, and about 7.1% sits in the top ten. A further study also used this sample, focusing on yellow fever vaccine responses in identical twins.

Material for sequencing was CD8+ T cells sorted from blood. The receptors stem from a woman aged 18-29 years in good health.

This clonotype was seen at least ten times. CDR3 sequence: CATSRDLEGNTEAFF. DNA of the CDR3: TGTGCCACCAGCAGAGATCTTGAGGGTAACACTGAAGCTTTCTTT. V is TRBV15 and J is TRBJ1-1; no clear D. The CDR3 spans 15 residues. The germline V gene has CDR1 LNHNV and CDR2 YYDKDF (reference sequence). Trimming left V 0 bases short and J 2 bases short, with 10 bases between.

J is TRBJ2-3 and V is TRBV5-5; D is uncertain. Germline CDR1 is SGHKS and CDR2 is YYEKEE (reference sequence). Trimming took off 3 bases at V and 4 bases at J, with 12 bases between the two ends. This CDR3 region has 14 residues. CDR3 DNA sequence: TGTGCCAGCAGCTCGCCCCCCTTGTCAGATACGCAGTATTTT. Protein product: CASSSPPLSDTQYF.

This clonotype was seen many times. This sequence joins TRBV19 and TRBJ2-7; the D is unclear. The V gene lost 1 base and the J gene lost 0 bases, with 7 bases spanning the gap. The CDR3 loop spans 14 amino acids. Germline CDR1 is LNHDA and CDR2 is SQIVND (reference sequence). Written as DNA, the CDR3 is TGTGCCAGTAGTATAGTGGCCTCCTCCTACGAGCAGTACTTC. Translation: CASSIVASSYEQYF. Filled out from reference TRBV19 and TRBJ2-7, the complete variable domain reads DGGITQSPKYLFRKEGQNVTLSCEQNLNHDAMYWYRQDPGQGLRLIYYSQIVNDFQKGDIAEGYSVSREKKESFPLTVTSAQKNPTAFYLCASSIVASSYEQYFGPGTRLTVT.

The chain carries TRBV20-1 and TRBJ2-7, with a tentative D call TRBD1 (5 bases). The CDR3 totals 15 residues. V lost 4 bases and J lost 2, with 18 bases in between. Germline V gene data show CDR1 as DFQATT and CDR2 as SNEGSKA (reference sequence). The CDR3 sequence: CSANTIIREPYEQYF. Here the CDR3 DNA reads TGCAGTGCTAACACTATTATCAGGGAACCCTACGAGCAGTACTTC.

Ten or more counts support this clonotype. V and J are TRBV28 and TRBJ1-6, with TRBD1 identical over 11 bases. CDR1 MDHEN and CDR2 SYDVKM come from the germline V gene. The CDR3 covers 16 residues. The J segment lost 8 bases and the V segment lost 5 bases, leaving 8 bases of the junction unmatched. CDR3 sequence (DNA): TGTGCCAGCAGTCGGGGGACAGGGGGTGTCTATTCACCCCTCCACTTT. This sequence encodes CASSRGTGGVYSPLHF.

This clonotype turned up a few times. The chain combines TRBV14 with TRBJ2-1; the match to TRBD2 covers 7 bases. Per the germline V gene, CDR1 is SGHDN and CDR2 is FVKESK. The CDR3 is made up of 12 amino acids. V lost 7 bases to trimming and J lost 9 bases; unmatched junction nucleotides: 6. The CDR3 here is CASKGEGIEQFF. The CDR3 DNA follows: TGTGCCAGCAAAGGGGAGGGGATTGAGCAGTTCTTC. Full variable domain (remainder filled in from reference TRBV14 and TRBJ2-1): EAGVTQFPSHSVIEKGQTVTLRCDPISGHDNLYWYRRVMGKEIKFLLHFVKESKQDESGMPNNRFLAERTGGTYSTLKVQPAELEDSGVYFCASKGEGIEQFFGPGTRLTVL.

Many counts were recorded for this clonotype. CDR3 DNA sequence: TGTGCCACCAGTGTTGGACTAGCAACCGGGGAGCTGTTTTTT. This codes for CATSVGLATGELFF. J is TRBJ2-2 and V is TRBV24-1; 8 bases are a match to TRBD2. Looked up from germline, CDR1 is KGHDR and CDR2 is SFDVKD. V lost 5 bases and J lost 5; bases outside the gene matches: 3. This CDR3 contains 14 residues.

The chain is built from TRBV14 and TRBJ2-5, with 8 bases fitting TRBD2. The CDR3 length is 17 residues. V shed 4 bases, J shed 4 bases, and the junction held 14 bases outside the gene matches. Per the germline V gene, CDR1 is SGHDN and CDR2 is FVKESK. Here the CDR3 reads CASSPRTLGLDSETQYF. As DNA, the CDR3 is TGTGCCAGCAGCCCCAGAACTTTGGGACTAGACTCAGAGACCCAGTACTTC.

Only a few counts were recorded for this clonotype. The chain is built from TRBV9 and TRBJ2-3; TRBD2 matches at 13 bases. Germline V gives CDR1 SGDLS, CDR2 YYNGEE. V lost 5 bases to trimming and J lost 3 bases; unmatched junction nucleotides: 6. The CDR3 is 16 residues long. This CDR3 reads CASSQTSGGATDTQYF. The CDR3 DNA reads TGTGCCAGCAGTCAAACTAGCGGGGGGGCGACAGATACGCAGTATTTT.

Details on this clonotype: This could be a read error, since a much larger clone is one nucleotide away. The V gene is TRBV2, the J gene TRBJ2-1; D is ambiguous. Germline loops: CDR1 SNHLY, CDR2 FYNNEI. V gave up 9 bases and J gave up 9 bases, with 18 bases separating them. The CDR3 extends over 13 amino acids. CDR3 nucleotide sequence: TGTGCCAGTACCTCTCCGGTTGTCTGTGAGCAGTTCTTC. It translates to CASTSPVVCEQFF.

This clonotype was seen repeatedly, ten times or more. The rearrangement uses TRBV12-3 or TRBV12-4 and TRBJ1-1; TRBD1 might be the D (5 bases). Deletions cut 3 bases from V and 1 base from J, with 9 bases between. This CDR3 spans 14 amino acids. CDR3 loop: CASSFGTENTEAFF. CDR3 DNA sequence: TGTGCCAGCAGTTTCGGGACGGAGAACACTGAAGCTTTCTTT.

This chain connects TRBV29-1 to TRBJ2-3; D is perhaps TRBD1 or TRBD2 (5 bases each). This CDR3 is 14 amino acids long. With 4 bases removed from V and 2 bases from J, the gap between germline ends came to 13 bases. Germline CDR1 is SQVTM and CDR2 is ANQGSEA. Here the CDR3 reads CSVVQAGATDTQYF. DNA of the CDR3: TGCAGCGTTGTACAGGCGGGTGCCACAGATACGCAGTATTTT.

This clonotype was counted at least ten times. The genes are TRBV10-3 and TRBJ2-2, with 8 nucleotides matching TRBD1. CDR1 ENHRY and CDR2 SYGVKD come from the germline V gene. There are 16 residues in the CDR3. Unmatched junction bases numbered 9, after V lost 6 bases and J lost 3 bases. CDR3 in amino acids: CAIRGGDRGDTGELFF. CDR3 DNA: TGTGCCATCAGAGGGGGCGACAGGGGAGACACCGGGGAGCTGTTTTTT.

This clonotype was detected ten times or more. The chain couples TRBV7-9 to TRBJ2-7; D is possibly TRBD1 (5 bases). The CDR3 covers 12 residues. Germline loops: CDR1 SEHNR, CDR2 FQNEAQ (reference sequence). Trimming removed 3 bases from V and 5 bases from J, with 8 bases in between. The DNA of the CDR3 is TGTGCCAGCAGCTTCCAGGGCAACGAGCAGTACTTC. Translated, it gives CASSFQGNEQYF.

In its sample, this clonotype was seen a few times. The chain is built from TRBV11-2 and TRBJ2-7; tentative D call: TRBD1 (5 bases). Germline values: CDR1 SGHAT, CDR2 FQNNGV. V shed 0 bases and J shed 4 bases, with 13 bases lying between them. This CDR3 comprises 15 residues. The DNA of the CDR3 is TGTGCCAGCAGCTTAGAGTGGGGCAGGCTGTACGAGCAGTACTTC. This gives the protein CASSLEWGRLYEQYF.

The V and J genes are TRBV7-9 and TRBJ2-2; D may correspond to TRBD1 or TRBD2 (5 bases each). Trimming pared 0 bases from V and 0 bases from J, leaving 11 bases between. This CDR3 has 17 residues. CDR1 is SEHNR, CDR2 FQNEAQ, per germline (reference sequence). The CDR3 coding sequence is TGTGCCAGCAGCTTAGCTCGGGACGGTCCGAACACCGGGGAGCTGTTTTTT. Residues: CASSLARDGPNTGELFF.

This clonotype was counted only a few times. This sequence joins TRBV20-1 and TRBJ2-7; TRBD1 is a possible D gene (6 bases). The CDR3 loop spans 14 amino acids. Germline V gene data show CDR1 as DFQATT and CDR2 as SNEGSKA (reference sequence). V was pared by 0 bases and J by 3 bases, with 12 bases between. CDR3 in amino acids: CSARDVQGDYEQYF. In nucleotides, the CDR3 is TGCAGTGCTAGAGATGTACAGGGCGACTACGAGCAGTACTTC.

This clonotype was counted between two and nine times. The chain combines TRBV9 with TRBJ2-6; D unresolved. Germline-derived CDR1 and CDR2 are SGDLS and YYNGEE. The V gene lost 6 bases and the J gene lost 0 bases, with 19 bases spanning the gap. The CDR3 is 18 residues long. This CDR3 reads CASNLSPQASSGANVLTF. CDR3 sequence (DNA): TGTGCCAGCAACTTATCCCCGCAGGCTAGCTCTGGGGCCAACGTCCTGACTTTC.

This clonotype was observed a few times. The rearrangement links TRBV5-5 to TRBJ2-1; 9 bases agree with TRBD1. CDR3 length equals 15 residues. Germline V gene lookup returns CDR1 SGHKS and CDR2 YYEKEE (reference sequence). V dropped 3 bases and J dropped 6; count of bases not matched to a gene: 7. CDR3 protein: CASSYDRGGSNEQFF. CDR3 coding DNA: TGTGCCAGCAGCTACGACAGGGGGGGGTCCAATGAGCAGTTCTTC.

This clonotype occurred a few times. This chain's CDR3 is CASSLAEQGNEQFF. CDR3 nucleotide sequence: TGTGCCAGCAGCTTAGCTGAACAGGGTAATGAGCAGTTCTTC. V is TRBV7-9 and J is TRBJ2-1; TRBD1 is a possible D gene (6 bases). The germline V gene encodes CDR1 SEHNR and CDR2 FQNEAQ (reference sequence). V lost 0 bases and J lost 7, with 10 bases in between. The CDR3 length is 14 residues.

There are many counts of this clonotype. The chain links TRBV27 to TRBJ2-1; 11 positions match TRBD2. This CDR3 spans 14 amino acids. The J segment lost 3 bases and the V segment lost 8 bases, leaving 3 bases of the junction unmatched. The germline V gene encodes CDR1 MNHEY and CDR2 SMNVEV (reference sequence). The DNA of the CDR3 is TGTGCCAGCCGACTAGCGGGAAGCTACAATGAGCAGTTCTTC. Translating gives CASRLAGSYNEQFF.

This clonotype was found many times. The gene calls are TRBV7-9 and TRBJ2-1; weak D call: TRBD1 (5 bases). CDR1 is SEHNR, CDR2 FQNEAQ, per germline (reference sequence). This CDR3 is 13 amino acids long. V was shortened by 5 bases and J by 6 bases, with 11 bases between the two germline ends. The CDR3 DNA sequence: TGTGCCAGCAGCCTCAGGGATTCCAATGAGCAGTTCTTC. It translates to CASSLRDSNEQFF.

This clonotype appeared many times. The V and J genes are TRBV20-1 and TRBJ2-3; TRBD1 aligns across 8 bases. The CDR3 length is 13 residues. Germline V gene sequence: CDR1 DFQATT, CDR2 SNEGSKA (reference sequence). V lost 6 bases to trimming and J lost 2 bases; unmatched junction nucleotides: 4. The CDR3 coding sequence is TGCAGTGCCTGGACAGGGTACACAGATACGCAGTATTTT. Protein sequence: CSAWTGYTDTQYF.

V is TRBV11-2 and J is TRBJ2-1; the D is unclear. CDR1 and CDR2 (germline): SGHAT, FQNNGV. With 4 bases removed from V and 4 bases from J, the gap between germline ends came to 11 bases. The CDR3 runs to 14 residues. DNA for the CDR3: TGTGCCAGCAGCTCGACCGCCGGGTACAATGAGCAGTTCTTC. It is translated as CASSSTAGYNEQFF.

V and J are TRBV20-1 and TRBJ2-7, with 10 bases matching TRBD2. The V segment lost 4 bases and the J segment 3 bases; nucleotides outside the gene matches: 21. Per the germline V gene, CDR1 is DFQATT and CDR2 is SNEGSKA (reference sequence). The CDR3 is 19 residues long. The CDR3 loop reads CSATLPPGLATYQFYEQYF. The DNA for the CDR3 is TGCAGTGCTACCCTCCCGCCGGGACTAGCGACCTACCAATTCTACGAGCAGTACTTC.

This clonotype was seen at least ten times. The chain employs TRBV10-3 and TRBJ2-3; 7 bases are shared with TRBD2. The junction had 10 bases not matched to a gene; V was cut back by 7 bases and J by 3 bases. Germline V gives CDR1 ENHRY, CDR2 SYGVKD. This CDR3 is 15 amino acids long. CDR3 DNA sequence: TGTGCCATCACCGAGGGGCGGGGGTGGACAGATACGCAGTATTTT. Amino acids: CAITEGRGWTDTQYF.

The chain is built from TRBV20-1 and TRBJ2-3; 8 bases align to TRBD1. J gave up 2 bases and V 4 bases, and 5 bases lay outside the gene matches. The CDR3 is 14 amino acids. Germline CDR1 reads DFQATT; CDR2 reads SNEGSKA (reference sequence). The CDR3: CSAKDRVFTDTQYF. Here the CDR3 DNA reads TGCAGTGCTAAGGACAGGGTCTTCACAGATACGCAGTATTTT.

This clonotype was seen a handful of times. This sequence joins TRBV20-1 and TRBJ2-7; D tentatively fits TRBD1 or TRBD2 (5 bases each). There are 13 residues in the CDR3. Per germline, CDR1 DFQATT and CDR2 SNEGSKA (reference sequence). V was trimmed by 3 bases and J by 3 bases, leaving 12 bases between them. The CDR3: CSASGDADYEQYF. CDR3 sequence (DNA): TGCAGTGCTAGCGGGGACGCCGACTACGAGCAGTACTTC.

The gene calls are TRBV6-1 and TRBJ2-7, with D tentatively TRBD1 or TRBD2 (5 bases each). From germline, CDR1 is MNHNS and CDR2 SASEGT. The CDR3 length is 15 residues. V was pared by 6 bases and J by 2 bases, with 17 bases between. In DNA, the CDR3 is TGTGCCAGCAGCCCGCGTAGGGACGGTACCTACGAGCAGTACTTC. Translation: CASSPRRDGTYEQYF.

The V gene is TRBV9, the J gene TRBJ2-3; maybe TRBD1 (5 bases). CDR1 is SGDLS, CDR2 YYNGEE, per germline. The CDR3 has 14 residues. The V gene lost 5 bases and the J gene lost 0 bases, with 10 bases spanning the gap. CDR3 nucleotide sequence: TGTGCCAGCAGTCGACAGCTTAGCACAGATACGCAGTATTTT. It encodes CASSRQLSTDTQYF.

The rearrangement joins TRBV5-6 to TRBJ2-2, with TRBD2 identical over 8 bases. Losses at the gene ends were 0 bases for V and 4 bases for J; bases not matched to a gene: 11. Germline lookup yields CDR1 SGHDT and CDR2 YYEEEE. CDR3 size: 18 residues. CDR3 coding DNA: TGTGCCAGCAGCTTGGAGGGCTTCGGGACTAGGCTCACCGGGGAGCTGTTTTTT. It codes for CASSLEGFGTRLTGELFF.

This clonotype was counted many times. The J gene is TRBJ2-2, the V gene TRBV6-5; no reliable D call. The V gene's germline CDR1 is MNHEY and CDR2 SVGAGI. The CDR3 runs to 13 residues. V lost 0 bases and J lost 8, with 7 bases in between. The CDR3 loop is CASSYSGGGELFF. Here the CDR3 DNA reads TGTGCCAGCAGTTACTCGGGTGGGGGGGAGCTGTTTTTT.